Sequencing of this T cell receptor (beta chain) was carried out in a study of blood T cell repertoires in COVID-19. In the study overall: Acute-phase and convalescent COVID-19 samples originated in the United States, Italy and Spain. T cells, B-cell-depleted T cells, or PBMCs provided the cDNA or gDNA that served as material.

The CDR3 covers 12 residues. The germline V and J ends were trimmed by 0 bases and 5 bases, with 4 bases remaining between them. Germline V lookup: CDR1 SGHVS, CDR2 FNYEAQ. Original data processing: For nucleated cells, counts were estimated from reference gene primer amplification. Assay: immunoSEQ multiplex PCR; the TCRdb copy retains only in-frame clones and omits some. The D gene and trimming were derived from the DNA, and the V and J assignments and clone size from that table. Here the sample spans under 15,000 clones, about 88% being singletons. The sample consisted of peripheral blood. This clonotype was sampled from a human donor in a cohort sampled during active COVID-19. The chain couples TRBV7-6 to TRBJ2-5, with no clear D. The CDR3, as DNA: TGTGCCAGCAGCTTAGCGCAGGAGACCCAGTACTTC. Translated: CASSLAQETQYF.